A single sample is the source of the 14 T cell receptor beta chains below, sequenced in a study of CD4 T cells in relation to SARS-CoV-2 and coronaviruses. Their target antigens are unknown. Before the COVID-19 pandemic, during about 2010-2018, CD4+ T cells were taken from unexposed donors. CD4+ T cells were isolated from the cells after 10 days of culture. Here immunoSEQ multiplex PCR was the method, and the copy in TCRdb shows in-frame clones only, minus some. The sample includes approximately 11,000 clones, around 84% seen only once; the top ten take approximately 24%. The sample taken for sequencing was CD4+ T cells from PBMCs, cultured in vitro. The receptors shown here come from a human donor in good health.

This clone was seen just once. CDR3 DNA: TGTGCCAGCAGCTTACTGGGGAATTGGGCTGAAGCTTTCTTT. Protein: CASSLLGNWAEAFF. This chain links TRBV7-2 with TRBJ1-1, with D hard to call. Trimming took 2 bases from V and 6 from J, leaving 13 bases between them. This CDR3 comprises 14 residues. Looked up from germline, CDR1 is SGHTA and CDR2 is FQGNSA.

The chain combines TRBV9 with TRBJ2-1; either TRBD1 or TRBD2 may fit D (5 bases each). V was clipped by 4 bases and J by 9 bases, with 11 bases between them. The germline V gene has CDR1 SGDLS and CDR2 YYNGEE. CDR3 length: 12 amino acids. This chain's CDR3 is CASSSRDVEQFF. The CDR3 DNA sequence: TGTGCCAGCAGCTCCCGGGACGTTGAGCAGTTCTTC.

This clone appeared once. The CDR3: CASSPGGQGAYEQYF. For the CDR3, the DNA is TGTGCCAGCAGCCCGGGGGGACAGGGGGCCTACGAGCAGTACTTC. The chain combines TRBV7-9 with TRBJ2-7; 11 nucleotides match TRBD1. The V and J ends lost 5 bases and 2 bases, in that order; junction bases with no gene match: 5. CDR1 SEHNR and CDR2 FQNEAQ come from the germline V gene (reference sequence). The CDR3 sequence is 15 residues long.

The CDR3 loop reads CASSSDGTSTDTQYF. The CDR3 DNA sequence: TGTGCCAGCAGCTCCGACGGGACTAGCACAGATACGCAGTATTTT. The J gene is TRBJ2-3, the V gene TRBV11-1, with D maybe TRBD2 (6 bases). The germline V gene has CDR1 SGHAT and CDR2 FQDESV (reference sequence). Trimming stripped 4 bases from V and 0 bases from J, with 11 bases between. The CDR3 is 15 residues long.

This clone was observed a few times. The rearrangement joins TRBV5-6 to TRBJ2-2; D ambiguous. Per the germline V gene, CDR1 is SGHDT and CDR2 is YYEEEE. V dropped 4 bases and J dropped 1 base, with 11 bases sitting between them. The length of the CDR3 is 15 residues. The CDR3 protein is CASSLSLGNTGELFF. CDR3 bases: TGTGCCAGCAGCCTCTCCTTGGGGAACACCGGGGAGCTGTTTTTT.

The chain is built from TRBV4-3 and TRBJ1-2; possible D gene TRBD1, 5 bases. The CDR3 contains 17 residues. The V end lost 0 bases, the J end lost 5 bases, and 19 bases lay between the germline ends. Germline loops: CDR1 LGHNA, CDR2 YSLEER. The chain's CDR3 is CASSQDRGEGRGYGYTF. The CDR3 DNA sequence: TGCGCCAGCAGCCAAGATCGGGGTGAGGGCCGGGGGTATGGCTACACCTTC.

V and J are TRBV7-3 and TRBJ2-2; D might be TRBD1 or TRBD2, each matching 7 bases. CDR1 and CDR2 from the germline V gene are SGHTA and FQGTGA. The CDR3 totals 19 residues. Trimming removed 8 bases from V and 3 bases from J, with 28 bases in between. This CDR3 reads CASSLGGGGFPRDTGELFF. The CDR3 nucleotides read TGTGCCAGCTCCTTAGGGGGAGGGGGCTTCCCTCGGGACACCGGGGAGCTGTTTTTT.

A few counts support this clone. The rearrangement uses TRBV7-9 and TRBJ2-3; no reliable D call. CDR3 length: 13 residues. In germline, CDR1 is SEHNR, CDR2 FQNEAQ (reference sequence). The ends were cut back, 1 base at V and 3 bases at J, with 5 bases in the middle. CDR3 sequence: CASSLVITDTQYF. The CDR3 DNA sequence: TGTGCCAGCAGCTTAGTAATAACAGATACGCAGTATTTT.

J is TRBJ1-2 and V is TRBV5-8, with D possibly matching TRBD1 (5 bases). The V gene lost 1 base and the J gene lost 12 bases, with 16 bases spanning the gap. The CDR3 sequence is 13 residues long. Germline CDR1 is SGHTS and CDR2 is YDEGEE. The CDR3 protein is CASSLSAGGGNTF. The CDR3 region has the DNA TGTGCCAGCAGCTTGTCAGCCGGCGGGGGAAACACCTTC.

V is TRBV5-4 and J is TRBJ2-7, with a weak D call TRBD1 (5 bases). V dropped 0 bases and J dropped 11 bases, with 12 bases sitting between them. Per the germline V gene, CDR1 is SGHNT and CDR2 is YYREEE (reference sequence). The CDR3 covers 12 residues. CDR3: CASSLDSQVEYF. The CDR3 coding sequence is TGTGCCAGCAGCTTGGATTCACAGGTTGAGTACTTC.

The V and J genes are TRBV6-2 or TRBV6-3 and TRBJ1-5; D unresolved. Trimming pared 5 bases from V and 9 bases from J, leaving 8 bases between. This CDR3 spans 11 amino acids. Per the germline V gene, CDR1 is MNHEY and CDR2 is SVGEGT. CDR3 residues: CASSGRGPQHF. The CDR3 DNA is TGTGCCAGCAGTGGCCGAGGGCCCCAGCATTTT.

This chain links TRBV25-1 with TRBJ1-2; D is uncertain. The V gene lost 3 bases and the J gene lost 8 bases, with 13 bases spanning the gap. In germline, CDR1 is MGHDK, CDR2 SYGVNS. The CDR3 length is 13 residues. The CDR3 protein is CASSDPVIEGYTF. The CDR3 DNA reads as TGTGCCAGCAGTGACCCAGTCATCGAGGGCTACACCTTC.

The chain recombines TRBV7-6 with TRBJ1-1, with 10 bases identical to TRBD1. The CDR3 consists of 13 residues. Unmatched junction bases numbered 8, after V lost 5 bases and J lost 11 bases. Germline CDR1 is SGHVS and CDR2 is FNYEAQ. CDR3 in DNA: TGTGCCAGCAGCCCTGGACAGGGGGATCCGGCTTTCTTT. This codes for CASSPGQGDPAFF.

This chain connects TRBV19 to TRBJ1-1, with D maybe TRBD1 (5 bases). Trimming stripped 3 bases from V and 0 bases from J, with 14 bases between. Germline lookup yields CDR1 LNHDA and CDR2 SQIVND (reference sequence). The CDR3 extends over 16 amino acids. The CDR3 loop is CASSIPKGRVNTEAFF. In nucleotides, the CDR3 is TGTGCCAGTAGTATCCCAAAGGGGCGGGTGAACACTGAAGCTTTCTTT.